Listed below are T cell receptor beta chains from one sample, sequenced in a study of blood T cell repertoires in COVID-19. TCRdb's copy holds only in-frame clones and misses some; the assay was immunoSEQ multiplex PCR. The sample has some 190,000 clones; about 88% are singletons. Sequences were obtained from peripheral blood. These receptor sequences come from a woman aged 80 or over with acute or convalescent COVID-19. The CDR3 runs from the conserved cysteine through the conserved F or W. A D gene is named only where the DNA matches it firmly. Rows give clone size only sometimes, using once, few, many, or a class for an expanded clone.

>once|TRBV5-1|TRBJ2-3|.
CASSLALTGTDTQYF
TGCGCCAGCAGCTTGGCCTTAACGGGCACAGATACGCAGTATTTT
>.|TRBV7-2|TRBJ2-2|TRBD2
CASSLGRAGGNTGELFF
TGTGCCAGCAGCTTAGGACGGGCGGGAGGGAACACCGGGGAGCTGTTTTTT
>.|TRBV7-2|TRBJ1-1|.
CASSLYGQNTEAFF
TGTGCCAGCAGCTTATATGGGCAGAACACTGAAGCTTTCTTT
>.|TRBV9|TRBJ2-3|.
CASSVGGGITDTQYF
TGTGCCAGCAGCGTTGGAGGGGGCATCACAGATACGCAGTATTTT
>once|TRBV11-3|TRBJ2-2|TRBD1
CASSLGGTETGELFF
TGTGCCAGCAGCTTAGGAGGGACAGAGACCGGGGAGCTGTTTTTT
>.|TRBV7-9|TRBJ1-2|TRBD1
CASSFGTVYGYTF
TGTGCCAGCAGCTTCGGGACAGTCTATGGCTACACCTTC
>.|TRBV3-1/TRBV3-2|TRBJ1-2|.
CASSQLGWIDLYGYTF
TGTGCCAGCAGCCAACTCGGGTGGATAGACCTCTATGGCTACACCTTC
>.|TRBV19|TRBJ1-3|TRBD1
CASSPGGSGNTIYF
TGTGCCAGTAGTCCAGGGGGCTCTGGAAACACCATATATTTT
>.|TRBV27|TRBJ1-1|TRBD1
CASRPYRGGPEAFF
TGTGCCAGCAGACCCTACAGGGGTGGGCCGGAAGCTTTCTTT
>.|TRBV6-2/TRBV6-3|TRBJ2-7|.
CASSYGGTPAYEQYF
TGTGCCAGCAGTTACGGCGGAACACCTGCCTACGAGCAGTACTTC
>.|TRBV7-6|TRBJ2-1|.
CASSLARTVSNEQFF
TGTGCCAGCAGCTTAGCGCGGACAGTTAGCAATGAGCAGTTCTTC
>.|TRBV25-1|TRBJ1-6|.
CASTTGVGAPLHF
TGTGCCAGCACCACGGGGGTGGGTGCACCCCTCCACTTT
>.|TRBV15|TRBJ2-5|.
CATSSYSGGRQETQYF
TGTGCCACCAGCAGTTACTCCGGTGGCAGGCAAGAGACCCAGTACTTC
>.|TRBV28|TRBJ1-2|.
CASSPRGNYGYTF
TGTGCCAGCAGCCCACGGGGTAACTATGGCTACACCTTC
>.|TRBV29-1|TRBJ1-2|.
CSSLRVDYGYTF
TGCAGCTCCCTCCGGGTTGACTATGGCTACACCTTC
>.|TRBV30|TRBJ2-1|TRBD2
CAWSNSLAGVVYNEQFF
TGTGCCTGGAGTAATTCACTAGCGGGAGTGGTCTACAATGAGCAGTTCTTC
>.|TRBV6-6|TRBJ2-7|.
CASSYSTGLAYEQYF
TGTGCCAGCAGTTACTCCACAGGGCTCGCCTACGAGCAGTACTTC
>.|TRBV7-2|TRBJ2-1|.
CASSPKTERYNEQFF
TGTGCCAGCAGCCCCAAGACAGAGAGATACAATGAGCAGTTCTTC
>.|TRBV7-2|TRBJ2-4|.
CASSPRWGGPEGAKNIQYF
TGTGCCAGCAGCCCTAGGTGGGGGGGGCCGGAAGGAGCCAAAAACATTCAGTACTTC
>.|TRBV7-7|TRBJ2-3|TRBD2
CASSPGLAGGADTQYF
TGTGCTAGCAGCCCCGGACTAGCGGGAGGGGCAGATACGCAGTATTTT